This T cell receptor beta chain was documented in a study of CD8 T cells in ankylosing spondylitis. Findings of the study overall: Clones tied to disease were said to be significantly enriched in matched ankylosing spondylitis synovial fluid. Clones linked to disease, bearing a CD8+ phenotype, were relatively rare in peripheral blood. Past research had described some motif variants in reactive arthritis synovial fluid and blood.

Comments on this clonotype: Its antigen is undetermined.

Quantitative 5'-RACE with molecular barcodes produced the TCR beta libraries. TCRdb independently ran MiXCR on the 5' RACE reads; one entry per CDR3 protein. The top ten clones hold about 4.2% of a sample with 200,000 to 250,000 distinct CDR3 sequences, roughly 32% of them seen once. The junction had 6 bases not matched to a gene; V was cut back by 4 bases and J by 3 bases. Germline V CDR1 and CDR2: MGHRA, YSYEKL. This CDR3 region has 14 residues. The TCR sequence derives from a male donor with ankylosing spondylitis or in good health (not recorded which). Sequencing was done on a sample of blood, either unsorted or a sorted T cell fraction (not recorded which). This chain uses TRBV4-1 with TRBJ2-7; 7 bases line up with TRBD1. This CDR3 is CASSRGTGVYEQYF. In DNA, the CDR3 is TGCGCCAGCAGCCGTGGAACAGGGGTCTACGAGCAGTACTTC.